The 5 T cell receptor beta chains in this list originate from one sample, sequenced in a study of regulatory T cells in long-lasting Graves disease. iRepertoire HTBI primers and Arm-PCR of CDR3 regions built TCR beta libraries. TCRdb ran MiXCR on the multiplex PCR reads and lists one entry per CDR3 protein. This sample carries 350,000 to 500,000 distinct CDR3 sequences, around 15% of them seen once, and the ten largest clones take approximately 17%. Time point: newly diagnosed GD, antithyroid drugs for less than 3 months. RNA extracted from PBMCs served as the sequencing template. These data were also filed under a second study, of T cells in Graves' hyperthyroidism and ophthalmopathy.

The material sequenced was peripheral blood mononuclear cells (PBMCs), taken at new diagnosis, from a patient treated with antithyroid drugs. These receptor sequences come from a woman in her forties or fifties with Graves disease.

In its sample, this clonotype was seen a few times. The V and J genes are TRBV6-1 and TRBJ2-3, with 8 bases aligning to TRBD2. Germline assignment: CDR1 MNHNS and CDR2 SASEGT. Trimming at V came to 7 bases and at J to 4 bases, leaving 10 bases not matched to a gene. This CDR3 has 15 amino acids. The CDR3 is CASNLLGLDADTQYF. CDR3 sequence (DNA): TGTGCCAGCAACTTACTGGGACTAGATGCAGATACGCAGTATTTT.

The CDR3 DNA sequence: TGTGCCAGCAGCCATAGGACTAGCGAGAGCTACGAGCAGTACTTC. Protein product: CASSHRTSESYEQYF. This chain connects TRBV6-2 or TRBV6-3 to TRBJ2-7; TRBD2 matches 9 bases. Trimming took 6 bases from V and 3 from J; bases not matched to a gene: 9. CDR1 is MNHEY and CDR2 is SVGEGT in the germline V gene. The CDR3 is 15 amino acids.

The J gene is TRBJ2-1, the V gene TRBV6-5; TRBD1 or TRBD2 may be the D gene (5 bases each). CDR3 size: 13 residues. The ends were cut back, 3 bases at V and 10 bases at J, with 13 bases in the middle. Germline V gene data show CDR1 as MNHEY and CDR2 as SVGAGI. The CDR3 spells CASSYGGAGEQFF. The CDR3 DNA reads as TGTGCCAGCAGTTATGGGGGAGCCGGGGAGCAGTTCTTC.

This clonotype was seen repeatedly, ten times or more. J is TRBJ2-3 and V is TRBV18; D is unresolved. The V and J ends lost 5 bases and 0 bases respectively, with 9 bases between them. Looked up from germline, CDR1 is KGHSH and CDR2 is LQKENI. The CDR3 has 14 residues. The DNA of the CDR3 is TGTGCCAGCTCATTTTTAGACAGCACAGATACGCAGTATTTT. Translation: CASSFLDSTDTQYF.

This clonotype was seen many times. The gene calls are TRBV10-3 and TRBJ2-5, with a possible D match to TRBD1 (7 bases). The germline V gene encodes CDR1 ENHRY and CDR2 SYGVKD. Between the trimmed V and J ends, which lost 4 bases and 4 bases, there was a span of 19 bases. There are 16 residues in the CDR3. CDR3 DNA: TGTGCCATCAGTGCAGTGAACAGGGGACTGGGAGAGACCCAGTACTTC. This encodes CAISAVNRGLGETQYF.